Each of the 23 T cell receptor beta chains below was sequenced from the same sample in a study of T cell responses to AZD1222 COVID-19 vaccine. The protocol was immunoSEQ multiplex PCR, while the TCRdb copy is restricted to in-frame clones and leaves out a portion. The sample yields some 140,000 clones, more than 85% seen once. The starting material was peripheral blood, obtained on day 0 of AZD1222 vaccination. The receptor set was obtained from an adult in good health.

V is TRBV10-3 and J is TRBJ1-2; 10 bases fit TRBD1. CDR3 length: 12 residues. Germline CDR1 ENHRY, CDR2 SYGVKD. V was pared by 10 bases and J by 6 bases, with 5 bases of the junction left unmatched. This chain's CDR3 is CATGDRGNGYTF. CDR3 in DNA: TGTGCCACCGGGGACAGGGGCAATGGCTACACCTTC.

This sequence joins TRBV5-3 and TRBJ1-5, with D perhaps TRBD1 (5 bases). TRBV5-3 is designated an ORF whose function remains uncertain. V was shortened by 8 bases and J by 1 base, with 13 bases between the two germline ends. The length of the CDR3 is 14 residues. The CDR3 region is CARTQGWSNQPQHF. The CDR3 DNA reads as TGTGCCAGGACCCAGGGTTGGAGCAATCAGCCCCAGCATTTT.

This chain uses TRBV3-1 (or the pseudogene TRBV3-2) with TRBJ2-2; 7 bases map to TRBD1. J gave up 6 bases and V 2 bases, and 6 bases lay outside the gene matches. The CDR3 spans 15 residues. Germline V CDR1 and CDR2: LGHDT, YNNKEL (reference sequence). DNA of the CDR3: TGTGCCAGCAGCCAACGTCAGGGGGACGCCGGGGAGCTGTTTTTT. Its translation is CASSQRQGDAGELFF.

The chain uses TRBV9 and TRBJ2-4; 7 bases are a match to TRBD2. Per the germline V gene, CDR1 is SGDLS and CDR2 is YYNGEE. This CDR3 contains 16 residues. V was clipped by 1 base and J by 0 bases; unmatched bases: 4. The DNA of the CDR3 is TGTGCCAGCAGCGTAAGCGGGGCATTAGCCAAAAACATTCAGTACTTC. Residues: CASSVSGALAKNIQYF.

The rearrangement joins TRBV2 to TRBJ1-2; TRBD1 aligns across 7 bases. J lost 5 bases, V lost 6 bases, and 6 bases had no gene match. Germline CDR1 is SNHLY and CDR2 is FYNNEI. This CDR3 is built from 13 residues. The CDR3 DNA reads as TGTGCCAGCAGCCCCACAGGGGTGTATGGCTACACCTTC. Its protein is CASSPTGVYGYTF. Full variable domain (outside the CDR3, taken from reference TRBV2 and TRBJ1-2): EPEVTQTPSHQVTQMGQEVILRCVPISNHLYFYWYRQILGQKVEFLVSFYNNEISEKSEIFDDQFSVERPDGSNFTLKIRSTKLEDSAMYFCASSPTGVYGYTFGSGTRLTVV.

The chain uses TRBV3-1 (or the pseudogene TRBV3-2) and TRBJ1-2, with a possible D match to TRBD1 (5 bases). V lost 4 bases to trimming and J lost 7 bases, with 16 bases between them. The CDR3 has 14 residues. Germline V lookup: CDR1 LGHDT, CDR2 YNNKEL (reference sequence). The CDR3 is CASSPTGDGGGYTF. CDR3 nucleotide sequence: TGTGCCAGCAGCCCGACCGGGGATGGGGGTGGCTACACCTTC.

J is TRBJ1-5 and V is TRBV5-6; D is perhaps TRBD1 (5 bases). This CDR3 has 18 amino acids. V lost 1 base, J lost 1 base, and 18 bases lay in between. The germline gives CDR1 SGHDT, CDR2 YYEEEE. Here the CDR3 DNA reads TGTGCCAGCAGCTTGTGGTACCGTCGGGGACCGAGCAATCAGCCCCAGCATTTT. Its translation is CASSLWYRRGPSNQPQHF.

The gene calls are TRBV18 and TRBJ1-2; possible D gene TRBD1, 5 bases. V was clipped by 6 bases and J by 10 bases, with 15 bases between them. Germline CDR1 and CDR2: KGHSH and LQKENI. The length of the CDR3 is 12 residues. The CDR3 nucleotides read TGTGCCAGCTCCCCCAGTGAGGGGCCCTACACCTTC. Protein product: CASSPSEGPYTF.

This chain's CDR3 is CASGLVRQSTNEKLFF. CDR3 DNA sequence: TGTGCTAGTGGTTTGGTGAGGCAGTCAACTAATGAAAAACTGTTTTTT. The chain is built from TRBV12-5 and TRBJ1-4, with D uncertain. Trimming removed 0 bases at V and 0 bases at J, with 8 bases between. Germline V gene lookup returns CDR1 LGHNT and CDR2 FRNRAP. This CDR3 has 16 amino acids.

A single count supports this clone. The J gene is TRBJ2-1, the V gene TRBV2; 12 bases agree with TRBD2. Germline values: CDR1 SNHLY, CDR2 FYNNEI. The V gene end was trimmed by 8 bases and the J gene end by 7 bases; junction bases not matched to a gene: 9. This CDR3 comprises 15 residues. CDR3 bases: TGTGCCAGCTTTTTGGCTAGCGGGGGGGGAAATGAGCAGTTCTTC. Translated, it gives CASFLASGGGNEQFF.

The CDR3 DNA follows: TGTGCCAGCAGCTTATCTGGGGGCAGCACTGAAGCTTTCTTT. Protein sequence: CASSLSGGSTEAFF. The chain carries TRBV7-9 and TRBJ1-1, with D possibly matching TRBD1 (6 bases). Germline V CDR1 and CDR2: SEHNR, FQNEAQ (reference sequence). The CDR3 runs to 14 residues. V lost 2 bases to trimming and J lost 4 bases, with 11 bases between them. Full variable domain (missing parts from reference TRBV7-9 and TRBJ1-1): DTGVSQNPRHKITKRGQNVTFRCDPISEHNRLYWYRQTLGQGPEFLTYFQNEAQLEKSRLLSDRFSAERPKGSFSTLEIQRTEQGDSAMYLCASSLSGGSTEAFFGQGTRLTVV.

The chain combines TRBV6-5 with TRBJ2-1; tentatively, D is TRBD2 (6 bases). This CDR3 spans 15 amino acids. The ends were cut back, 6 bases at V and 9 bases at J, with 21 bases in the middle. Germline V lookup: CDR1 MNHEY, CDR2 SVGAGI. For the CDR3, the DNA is TGTGCCAGCAGGTCCCACGGCGGGGTGATCAGTGAGCAGTTCTTC. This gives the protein CASRSHGGVISEQFF.

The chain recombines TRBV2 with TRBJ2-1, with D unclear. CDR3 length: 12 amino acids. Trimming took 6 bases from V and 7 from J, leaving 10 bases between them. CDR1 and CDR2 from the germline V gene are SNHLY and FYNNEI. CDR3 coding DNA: TGTGCCAGCAGAGAAACAGTAAATGAGCAGTTCTTC. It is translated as CASRETVNEQFF.

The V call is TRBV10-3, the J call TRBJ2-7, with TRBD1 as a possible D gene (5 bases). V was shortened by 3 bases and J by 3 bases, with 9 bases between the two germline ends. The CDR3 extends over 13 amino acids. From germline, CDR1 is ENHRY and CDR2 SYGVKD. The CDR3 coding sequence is TGTGCCATCAGTGAACCAGGGAACTACGAGCAGTACTTC. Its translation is CAISEPGNYEQYF.

The CDR3 sequence is CASRLQGGTEAFF. The CDR3 nucleotides are TGTGCCAGCAGACTACAGGGGGGCACTGAAGCTTTCTTT. The chain joins TRBV12-3 or TRBV12-4 to TRBJ1-1; 8 bases align to TRBD1. Unmatched junction bases numbered 4, after V lost 6 bases and J lost 4 bases. The CDR3 has 13 residues.

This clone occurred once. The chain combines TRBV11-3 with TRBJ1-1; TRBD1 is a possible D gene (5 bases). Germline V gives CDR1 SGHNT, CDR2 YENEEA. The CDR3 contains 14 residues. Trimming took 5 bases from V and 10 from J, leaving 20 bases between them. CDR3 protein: CASSHHAGLIGAFF. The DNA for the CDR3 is TGTGCCAGCAGCCACCACGCGGGACTGATCGGAGCTTTCTTT.

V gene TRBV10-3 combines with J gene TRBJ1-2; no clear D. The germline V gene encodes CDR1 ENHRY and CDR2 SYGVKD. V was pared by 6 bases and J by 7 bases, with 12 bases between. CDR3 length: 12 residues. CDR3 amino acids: CAISPSGVGYTF. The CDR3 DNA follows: TGTGCCATCAGCCCCTCAGGCGTTGGCTACACCTTC.

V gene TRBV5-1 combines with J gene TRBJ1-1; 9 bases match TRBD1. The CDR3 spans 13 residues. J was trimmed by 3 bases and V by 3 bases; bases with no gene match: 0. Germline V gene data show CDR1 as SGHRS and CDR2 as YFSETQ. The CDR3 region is CASSWTGDTEAFF. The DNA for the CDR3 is TGCGCCAGCAGCTGGACAGGGGACACTGAAGCTTTCTTT.

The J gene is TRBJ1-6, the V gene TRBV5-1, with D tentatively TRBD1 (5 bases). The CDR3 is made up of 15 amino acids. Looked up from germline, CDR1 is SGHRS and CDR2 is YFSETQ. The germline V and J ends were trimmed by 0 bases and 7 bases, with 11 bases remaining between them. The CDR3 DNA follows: TGCGCCAGCAGCTTGGGGACATATGACAATTCACCCCTCCACTTT. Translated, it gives CASSLGTYDNSPLHF.

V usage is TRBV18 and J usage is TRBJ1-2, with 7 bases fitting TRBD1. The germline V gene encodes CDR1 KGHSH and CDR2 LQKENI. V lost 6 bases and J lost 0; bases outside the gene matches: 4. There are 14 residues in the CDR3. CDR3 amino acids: CASSRDSSNYGYTF. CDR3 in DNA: TGTGCCAGCTCGCGGGACAGTTCTAACTATGGCTACACCTTC.

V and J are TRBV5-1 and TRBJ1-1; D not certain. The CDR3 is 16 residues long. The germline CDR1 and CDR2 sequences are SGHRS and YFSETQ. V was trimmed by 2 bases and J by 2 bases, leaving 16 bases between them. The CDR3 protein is CASSLGVNRYNTEAFF. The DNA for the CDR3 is TGCGCCAGCAGCTTAGGTGTTAACAGATACAACACTGAAGCTTTCTTT.

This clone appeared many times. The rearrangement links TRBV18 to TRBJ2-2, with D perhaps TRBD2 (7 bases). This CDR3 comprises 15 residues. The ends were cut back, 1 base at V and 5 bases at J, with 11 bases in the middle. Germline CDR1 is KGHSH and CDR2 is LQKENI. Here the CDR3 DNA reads TGTGCCAGCTCACCACTTCGGGGGGCGACCGGGGAGCTGTTTTTT. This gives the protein CASSPLRGATGELFF.

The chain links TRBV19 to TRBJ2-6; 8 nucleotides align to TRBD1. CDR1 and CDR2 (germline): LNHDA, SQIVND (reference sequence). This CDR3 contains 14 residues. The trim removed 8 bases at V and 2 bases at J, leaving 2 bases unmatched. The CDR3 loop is CASSGGAGANVLTF. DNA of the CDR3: TGTGCCAGTTCAGGGGGCGCTGGGGCCAACGTCCTGACTTTC.